The rows below give T cell receptor beta chains drawn from one sample of a study of STAT5B mutations in CD4+ large granular lymphocyte leukemia. The assay was immunoSEQ multiplex PCR, and TCRdb's table has in-frame clones only and misses some. The data contain fewer than 40,000 clones, approximately 81% of them seen just once; the ten biggest clones take up over 2.5%. Sequencing was done on a sample of CD4+ T cells from blood buffy coats. These receptors all stem from a human donor in good health. Each CDR3 is given with its conserved first and last residue. The D gene is left open where the match is weak. Size is stated for part of the rows, as once, few or many counts, or as a class when the clone is expanded.

cdr3_nt,cdr3_aa,cdr3_length,v_call,d_call,j_call,clone_size
TGTGCCAGCAGCGACAGGATCACTGAAGCTTTCTTT,CASSDRITEAFF,12,TRBV6-5,.,TRBJ1-1,few
TGTGCCAGCAGCCCCCGGGACAGGGGCGATGAGCAGTTCTTC,CASSPRDRGDEQFF,14,TRBV7-8,TRBD1,TRBJ2-1,.
TGTGCCAGTAGTATTCAAGTGAACACTGAAGCTTTCTTT,CASSIQVNTEAFF,13,TRBV19,.,TRBJ1-1,.
TGTGCCAGCAGCTCCGGGAATACTAATGAAAAACTGTTTTTT,CASSSGNTNEKLFF,14,TRBV7-2,.,TRBJ1-4,.
TGTGCCAGCAGTGTGCAGGGGTTACTCAATTCACCCCTCCACTTT,CASSVQGLLNSPLHF,15,TRBV6-1,.,TRBJ1-6,.
TGTGCCAGCAGCTTCTTCTCTGGGACAGGGGCCAAAAACATTCAGTACTTC,CASSFFSGTGAKNIQYF,17,TRBV11-3,TRBD1,TRBJ2-4,.
TGTGCCAGCAGTACTTTACAGGGGCTGGGATCACCCCTCCACTTT,CASSTLQGLGSPLHF,15,TRBV25-1,TRBD1,TRBJ1-6,.
TGTGCCAGCAGCTCCCGGCAGGGGGTCTTCCGGACTGAAGCTTTCTTT,CASSSRQGVFRTEAFF,16,TRBV5-5,TRBD1,TRBJ1-1,.
TGTGCCAGCAGGAAGAGACAGGCCCACAATCAGCCCCAGCATTTT,CASRKRQAHNQPQHF,15,TRBV11-3,.,TRBJ1-5,.
TGTGCCAGCAGCGTAAAGCTAGCGGGAGGGCCGTGGTTCTTC,CASSVKLAGGPWFF,14,TRBV11-2,TRBD2,TRBJ2-1,.
TGTGCCAGTAGTATGAGAGGGCATTCTAACTATGGCTACACCTTC,CASSMRGHSNYGYTF,15,TRBV19,.,TRBJ1-2,.
TGTGCCAGCAGCCCCCGGACAGGGGATGGCTACACCTTC,CASSPRTGDGYTF,13,TRBV5-4,TRBD1,TRBJ1-2,.
TGCGCCACCCGAGGGGGACGTAACAATGAGCAGTTCTTC,CATRGGRNNEQFF,13,TRBV4-1,.,TRBJ2-1,once
TGCAGCGTGACCGGGACAGGGGGAGCCATGAACACTGAAGCTTTCTTT,CSVTGTGGAMNTEAFF,16,TRBV29-1,TRBD1,TRBJ1-1,.
TGTGCCAGCTCACCAGGGACAGAAAAAGAGACCCAGTACTTC,CASSPGTEKETQYF,14,TRBV18,TRBD1,TRBJ2-5,.
TGTGCCAGCAGCAGTCCGGGGTATACTGAAGCTTTCTTT,CASSSPGYTEAFF,13,TRBV6-5,.,TRBJ1-1,.
TGTGCCAGCTCTAGGGACAGAGTTTGGACTAGTGGCTCCTACAATGAGCAGTTCTTC,CASSRDRVWTSGSYNEQFF,19,TRBV5-4,.,TRBJ2-1,.
TGTGCCATCAGTGGCTCCTGGACAAGTAACTATGGCTACACCTTC,CAISGSWTSNYGYTF,15,TRBV10-3,.,TRBJ1-2,.
TGTGCCAGCAGCCCCCAGCGGGGGGGCTGGGAGACCCAGTACTTC,CASSPQRGGWETQYF,15,TRBV7-2,TRBD2,TRBJ2-5,.
TGCAGCGTCAGGAAACTAGAGGGAGTATCCTACGAGCAGTACTTC,CSVRKLEGVSYEQYF,15,TRBV29-1,.,TRBJ2-7,once
TGTGCCAGTAGCCCTCCCTCCTATCAGCCCCAGCATTTT,CASSPPSYQPQHF,13,TRBV19,.,TRBJ1-5,.
TGTGCCTGGAGTAAGGAAGGAAATAGGGGTGGCTACACCTTC,CAWSKEGNRGGYTF,14,TRBV30,.,TRBJ1-2,.
TGTGCCACCAGCAGAGGAGGGGGTGAAACTGAAGCTTTCTTT,CATSRGGGETEAFF,14,TRBV15,.,TRBJ1-1,once
TGTGCCAGCAGACGCCAGGCGGCGGGCGGGAGAAGGGAGACCCAGTACTTC,CASRRQAAGGRRETQYF,17,TRBV28,TRBD2,TRBJ2-5,.
TGTGCCAGTAGTCCATGGACAGTCCCTACGCAGTATTTT,CASSPWTVPTQYF,13,TRBV19,.,TRBJ2-3,.
TGTGCCTGGAGTGTAGGGCGCACAACTAATGAAAAACTGTTTTTT,CAWSVGRTTNEKLFF,15,TRBV30,.,TRBJ1-4,.
TGCGCCAGCAGGCCGGGACAGGCGGTCGGCGAGCAGTACTTC,CASRPGQAVGEQYF,14,TRBV5-1,TRBD1,TRBJ2-7,.
TGCGCCAGCAGCTTGGCACTGGCTAGCACAGATACGCAGTATTTT,CASSLALASTDTQYF,15,TRBV5-1,.,TRBJ2-3,once
TGTGCCAGCAGCTTGGGACCCACTAGCGGCCAAGAGACCCAGTACTTC,CASSLGPTSGQETQYF,16,TRBV5-5,TRBD2,TRBJ2-5,.
TGTGCCACCAGCAGAGATTCCGCGTCTCATGAGCAGTTCTTC,CATSRDSASHEQFF,14,TRBV15,.,TRBJ2-1,once
TGTGCCAGCAGTTGGGACAGCTATACTACCGGGGAGCTGTTTTTT,CASSWDSYTTGELFF,15,TRBV11-2,TRBD1,TRBJ2-2,once
TGTGCCAGCAGAGAACTCAGGACTGAAGCTTTCTTT,CASRELRTEAFF,12,TRBV28,.,TRBJ1-1,.
TGTGCCAGCTCACAGGACAGGGGGGGCAATCAGCCCCAGCATTTT,CASSQDRGGNQPQHF,15,TRBV18,TRBD1,TRBJ1-5,.
TGCAGCGGGGACAGGGGCCAAGAGACCCAGTACTTC,CSGDRGQETQYF,12,TRBV29-1,TRBD1,TRBJ2-5,.
TGTGCCAGCAGTTACGAGACAGGGGTATCACCCCTCCACTTT,CASSYETGVSPLHF,14,TRBV6-5,TRBD1,TRBJ1-6,.
TGTGCCAGCAGCTTGGATTGGGGGGGTCCTAGCAATCAGCCCCAGCATTTT,CASSLDWGGPSNQPQHF,17,TRBV5-5,.,TRBJ1-5,.
TGTGCCAGCAGCCTGGCGGGGGGGAACTATGGCTACACCTTC,CASSLAGGNYGYTF,14,TRBV7-2,.,TRBJ1-2,.
TGTGCCTCCACTCCCGATCCCTACGAGCAGTACTTC,CASTPDPYEQYF,12,TRBV30,.,TRBJ2-7,few
TGTGCCAGCTCTCGGACTAGCGGCTCCTACAATGAGCAGTTCTTC,CASSRTSGSYNEQFF,15,TRBV18,TRBD2,TRBJ2-1,.
TGTGCCAGCAGCCTGACAGGGCCAACTAATGAAAAACTGTTTTTT,CASSLTGPTNEKLFF,15,TRBV7-2,TRBD1,TRBJ1-4,.
TGTGCCAGCAGCTTAGACGGACTAGCGGTCGGCGAGCAGTACTTC,CASSLDGLAVGEQYF,15,TRBV11-2,TRBD2,TRBJ2-7,.
TGTGCCAGTCGCAGCAGGTTAAGGGGAGGAATGAACACTGAAGCTTTCTTT,CASRSRLRGGMNTEAFF,17,TRBV27,.,TRBJ1-1,.
TGTGCCAGCAGTTTGCAGCAAGCGCAGTATTTT,CASSLQQAQYF,11,TRBV2,.,TRBJ2-3,.
TGTGCCAGCAGTTGGACAGTCAGCACTGAAGCTTTCTTT,CASSWTVSTEAFF,13,TRBV27,.,TRBJ1-1,few